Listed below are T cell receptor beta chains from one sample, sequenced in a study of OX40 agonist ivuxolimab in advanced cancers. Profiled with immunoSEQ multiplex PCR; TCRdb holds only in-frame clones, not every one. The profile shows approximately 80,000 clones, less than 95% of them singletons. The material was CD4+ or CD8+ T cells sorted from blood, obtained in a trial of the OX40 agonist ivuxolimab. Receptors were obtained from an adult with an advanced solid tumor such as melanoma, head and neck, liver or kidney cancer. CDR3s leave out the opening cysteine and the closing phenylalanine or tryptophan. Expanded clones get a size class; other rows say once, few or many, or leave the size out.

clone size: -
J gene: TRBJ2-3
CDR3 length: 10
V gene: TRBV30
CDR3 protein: ARDLATDTQY

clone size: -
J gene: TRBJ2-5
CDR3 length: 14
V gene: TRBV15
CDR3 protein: ATSREGTGGRKTQY

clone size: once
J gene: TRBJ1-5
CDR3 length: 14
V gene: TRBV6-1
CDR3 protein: ASSEVDWYRNQPQH

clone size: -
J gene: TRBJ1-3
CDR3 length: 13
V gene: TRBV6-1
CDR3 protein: AGGIIRTGRNTIY

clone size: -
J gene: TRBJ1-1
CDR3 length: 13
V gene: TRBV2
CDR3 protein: ASTQSRGMNTEAF

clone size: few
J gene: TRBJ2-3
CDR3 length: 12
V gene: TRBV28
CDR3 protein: AIRTGGSTDTQY

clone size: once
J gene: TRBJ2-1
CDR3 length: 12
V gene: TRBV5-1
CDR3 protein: ASSLSLSYNEQF

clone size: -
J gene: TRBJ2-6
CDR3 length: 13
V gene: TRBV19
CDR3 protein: ASSVIKAGANVLT

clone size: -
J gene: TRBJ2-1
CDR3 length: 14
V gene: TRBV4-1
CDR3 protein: ASSHWTGGRYNEQF

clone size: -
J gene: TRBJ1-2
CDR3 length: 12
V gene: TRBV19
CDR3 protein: ASSAAGAQGGYT

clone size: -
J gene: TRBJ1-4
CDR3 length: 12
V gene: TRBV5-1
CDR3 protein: ASSLYAANEKLF

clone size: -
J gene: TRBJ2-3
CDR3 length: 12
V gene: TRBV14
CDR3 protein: ASSQDLGGRTQY

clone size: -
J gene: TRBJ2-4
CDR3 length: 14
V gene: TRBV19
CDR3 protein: ASSFTGDVAKNIQY

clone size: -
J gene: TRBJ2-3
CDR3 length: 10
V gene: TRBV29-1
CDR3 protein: SVDRGTDTQY

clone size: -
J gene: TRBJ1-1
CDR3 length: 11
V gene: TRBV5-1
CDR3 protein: ASARGMNTEAF

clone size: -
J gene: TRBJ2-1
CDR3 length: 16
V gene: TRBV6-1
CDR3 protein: ASSEPRAGTRAYNEQF

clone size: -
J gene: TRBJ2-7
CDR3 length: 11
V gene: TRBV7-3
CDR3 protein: ASSRDRKYEQY

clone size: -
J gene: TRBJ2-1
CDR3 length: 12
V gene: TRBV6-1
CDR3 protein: ASSPTSGVDEQF

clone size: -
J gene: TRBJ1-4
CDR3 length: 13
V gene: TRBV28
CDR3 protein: ASSPRTGGTEKLF

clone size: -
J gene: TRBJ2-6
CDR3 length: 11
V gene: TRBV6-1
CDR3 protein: ASRNSGANVLT

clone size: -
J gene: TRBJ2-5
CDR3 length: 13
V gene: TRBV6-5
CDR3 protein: ASSSPSRDQETQY

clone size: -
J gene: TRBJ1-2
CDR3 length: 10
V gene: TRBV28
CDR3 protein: ASSLGGYGYT

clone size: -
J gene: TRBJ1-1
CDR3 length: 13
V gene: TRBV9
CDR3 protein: ASSDPGGTATEAF

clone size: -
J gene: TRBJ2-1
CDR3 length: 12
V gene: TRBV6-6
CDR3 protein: ASSVISGANEQF

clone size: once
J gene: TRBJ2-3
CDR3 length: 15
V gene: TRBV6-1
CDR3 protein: ASSVTRFGGGKDTQY

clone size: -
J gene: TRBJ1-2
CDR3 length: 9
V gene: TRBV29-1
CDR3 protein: SVRTNRVYT

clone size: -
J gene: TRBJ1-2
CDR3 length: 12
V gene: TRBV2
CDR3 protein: ASSEDRSLYGYT

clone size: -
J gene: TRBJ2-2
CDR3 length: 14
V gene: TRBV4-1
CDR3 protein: ASSPGLAGATGELF

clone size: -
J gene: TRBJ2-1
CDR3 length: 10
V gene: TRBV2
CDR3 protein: ASSVDYREQF

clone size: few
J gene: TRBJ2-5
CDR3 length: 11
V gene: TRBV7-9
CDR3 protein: ASSYGVQETQY

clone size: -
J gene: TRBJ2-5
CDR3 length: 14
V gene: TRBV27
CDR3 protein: ASSRNPEGVTETQY

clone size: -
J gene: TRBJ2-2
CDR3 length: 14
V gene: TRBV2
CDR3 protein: ASRKTGQGNTGELF

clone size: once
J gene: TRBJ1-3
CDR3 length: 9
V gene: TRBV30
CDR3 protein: AWSWDNTIY

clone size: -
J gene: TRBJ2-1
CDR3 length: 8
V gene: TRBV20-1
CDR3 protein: SAMWTEAF

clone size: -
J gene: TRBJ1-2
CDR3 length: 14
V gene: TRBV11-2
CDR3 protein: ASSHYGQGSNYGYT

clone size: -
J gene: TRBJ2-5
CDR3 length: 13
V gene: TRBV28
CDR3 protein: ASSFTRGKGETQY

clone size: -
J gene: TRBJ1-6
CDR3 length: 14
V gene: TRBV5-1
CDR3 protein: ASSLEAAARGSPLH

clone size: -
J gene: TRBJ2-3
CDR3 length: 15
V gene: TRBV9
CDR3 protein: ASSAQPGGGRRDTQY

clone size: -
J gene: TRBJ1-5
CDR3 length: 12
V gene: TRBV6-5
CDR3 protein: ASSYVSGNQPQH

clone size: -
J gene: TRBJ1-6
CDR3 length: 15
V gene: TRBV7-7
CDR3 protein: ASSFDLFGQGGSPLH

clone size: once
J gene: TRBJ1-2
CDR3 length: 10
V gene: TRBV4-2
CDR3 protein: ASSRGPEGYT

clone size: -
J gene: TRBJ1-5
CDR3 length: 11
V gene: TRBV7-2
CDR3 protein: ASSSYGRQGKH

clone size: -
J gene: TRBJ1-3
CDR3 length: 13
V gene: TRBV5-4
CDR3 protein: ASSPGFNSGNTIY

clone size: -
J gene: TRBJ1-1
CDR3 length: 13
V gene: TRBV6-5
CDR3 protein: ASSYLTGENTEAF

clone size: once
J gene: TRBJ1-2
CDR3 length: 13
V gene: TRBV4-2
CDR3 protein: ASSQENYQVYGYT

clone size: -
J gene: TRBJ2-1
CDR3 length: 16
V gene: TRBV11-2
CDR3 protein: ASSSIRPGTSGGNEQF

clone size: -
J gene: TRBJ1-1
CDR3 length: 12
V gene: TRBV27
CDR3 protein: ASSPGGGNTEAF

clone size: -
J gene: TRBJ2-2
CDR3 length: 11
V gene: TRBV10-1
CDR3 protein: ASSSTNTGELF

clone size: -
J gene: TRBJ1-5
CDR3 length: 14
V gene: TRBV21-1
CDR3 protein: ASSKGGAGTDQPQH

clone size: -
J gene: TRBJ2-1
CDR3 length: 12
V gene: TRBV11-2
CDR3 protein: ASSLRGGKNEQF

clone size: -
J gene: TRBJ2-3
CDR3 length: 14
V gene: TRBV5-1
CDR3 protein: ASSPFLRYSTDTQY

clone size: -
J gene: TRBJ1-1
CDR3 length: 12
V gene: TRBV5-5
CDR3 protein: ASSPNSVNTEAF

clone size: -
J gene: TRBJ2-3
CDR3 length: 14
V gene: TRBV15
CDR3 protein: ATSRPLSPGADTQY

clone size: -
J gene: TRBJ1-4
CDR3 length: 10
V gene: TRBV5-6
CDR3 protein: ASSLSDEKLF

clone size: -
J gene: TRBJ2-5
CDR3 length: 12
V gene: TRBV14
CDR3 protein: ASSPNSVWETQY

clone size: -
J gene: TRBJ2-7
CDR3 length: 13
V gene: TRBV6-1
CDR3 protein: ASSAGQGLSYEQY

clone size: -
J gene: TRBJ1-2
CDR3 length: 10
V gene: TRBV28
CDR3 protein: ASSLTGNGYT

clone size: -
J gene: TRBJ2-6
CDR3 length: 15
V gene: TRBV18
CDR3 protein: ASSPGGGAAGANVLT

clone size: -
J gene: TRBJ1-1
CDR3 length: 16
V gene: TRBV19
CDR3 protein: ASSIQYPDTGQNTEAF

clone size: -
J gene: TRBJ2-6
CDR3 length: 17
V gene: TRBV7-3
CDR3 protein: ASSLMGLNPISGANVLT